Below, 7 T cell receptor beta chains from the same sample are listed, as sequenced in a study of OX40 agonist ivuxolimab in advanced cancers. Assay: immunoSEQ multiplex PCR; the TCRdb copy retains only in-frame clones and omits some. This repertoire shows tens of thousands of clones, 70% to 85% found once; its top ten account for approximately 10%. Sequencing was performed on CD4+ or CD8+ T cells sorted from blood, taken in a trial of the OX40 agonist ivuxolimab. All receptors derive from an adult with an advanced solid tumor such as melanoma, head and neck, liver or kidney cancer.

Turning to this clone: Other DNA sequences within the sample encode an identical CDR3. The chain carries TRBV2 and TRBJ1-2; the D gene is possibly TRBD1 (6 bases). The V and J ends lost 6 bases and 3 bases respectively, with 8 bases between them. This CDR3 comprises 12 residues. Germline V gives CDR1 SNHLY, CDR2 FYNNEI. The CDR3 protein is CASRDRDYGYTF. The CDR3 coding sequence is TGTGCCAGCAGGGACAGAGACTATGGCTACACCTTC.

This clone has only a few counts. The chain has TRBV5-1 and TRBJ1-2; 8 nucleotides line up with TRBD1. The ends lost 4 bases at V and 4 bases at J; junction bases unmatched: 9. Germline CDR1 and CDR2: SGHRS and YFSETQ. This CDR3 is built from 15 residues. CDR3 nucleotide sequence: TGCGCCAGCAGCGTCGGACAGGGCGGGGGCTATGGCTACACCTTC. This sequence encodes CASSVGQGGGYGYTF.

The J gene is TRBJ1-5, the V gene TRBV28; maybe TRBD1 (5 bases). Trimming shortened V by 1 base and J by 1 base, and 14 bases separated the two germline ends. Germline V gives CDR1 MDHEN, CDR2 SYDVKM. The CDR3 loop spans 17 amino acids. The CDR3 region is CASSLSLGAWSNQPQHF. CDR3 nucleotide sequence: TGTGCCAGCAGTTTATCCTTAGGGGCCTGGAGCAATCAGCCCCAGCATTTT.

The chain links TRBV5-1 to TRBJ2-2, with D possibly TRBD1 on 5 matching bases. Germline V CDR1 and CDR2: SGHRS, YFSETQ. The CDR3 contains 15 residues. V gave up 4 bases and J gave up 6 bases, with 16 bases separating them. The chain's CDR3 is CASSPGQGISGELFF. Written as DNA, the CDR3 is TGCGCCAGCAGCCCCGGGCAGGGTATCTCCGGGGAGCTGTTTTTT. Full variable domain (missing parts from reference TRBV5-1 and TRBJ2-2): KAGVTQTPRYLIKTRGQQVTLSCSPISGHRSVSWYQQTPGQGLQFLFEYFSETQRNKGNFPGRFSGRQFSNSRSEMNVSTLELGDSALYLCASSPGQGISGELFFGEGSRLTVL.

This clone was counted only a few times. CDR3 sequence (DNA): TGTGCCAGCAGACGAGACAGGGACGATTCACCCCTCCACTTT. It encodes CASRRDRDDSPLHF. The chain recombines TRBV6-5 with TRBJ1-6; 7 bases agree with TRBD1. The CDR3 loop spans 14 amino acids. V was pared by 6 bases and J by 8 bases, with 7 bases of the junction left unmatched. Germline V gene data show CDR1 as MNHEY and CDR2 as SVGAGI.

The chain is built from TRBV7-3 and TRBJ2-7, with a possible D match to TRBD1 (5 bases). The CDR3 consists of 14 residues. Germline CDR1 reads SGHTA; CDR2 reads FQGTGA. Trimming took off 4 bases at V and 6 bases at J, with 16 bases between the two ends. Here the CDR3 reads CASSSGPMSGEQYF. The DNA of the CDR3 is TGTGCCAGCAGCTCAGGGCCAATGTCAGGCGAGCAGTACTTC.

The count of this clone is one. The chain links TRBV7-9 to TRBJ2-1, with D tentatively TRBD1 (6 bases). V shed 5 bases and J shed 7 bases, with 21 bases lying between them. Germline CDR1 reads SEHNR; CDR2 reads FQNEAQ (reference sequence). The CDR3 extends over 16 amino acids. This CDR3 is CASSRSTGTYRNEQFF. CDR3 DNA sequence: TGTGCCAGCAGCCGCTCGACAGGTACTTATCGGAATGAGCAGTTCTTC.